A selection of T cell receptor beta chains follows, all from one sample in a study of PD-1 and CTLA-4 blockade in melanoma. Here immunoSEQ multiplex PCR was the method, and the copy in TCRdb shows in-frame clones only, minus some. The sample holds around 15,000 clones, about 70% seen once. Sequencing used CD8+ T cells from peripheral blood, obtained from a patient given anti-PD-1 treatment. These receptors originate from a human donor with melanoma. Both conserved end residues are part of each CDR3. Only part of the rows carry a size: once, few, many, or a class if the clone is expanded.

v_gene: TRBV7-9; abundance: -; j_gene: TRBJ2-1; CDR3aa: CASSLPTQQGFNEQFF
v_gene: TRBV2; abundance: few; j_gene: TRBJ2-1; CDR3aa: CASSEEARTYNEQFF
v_gene: TRBV12-5; abundance: -; j_gene: TRBJ2-5; CDR3aa: CASGAGAVETQYF
v_gene: TRBV7-8; abundance: -; j_gene: TRBJ1-5; CDR3aa: CASSHGAGNQPQHF
v_gene: TRBV27; abundance: -; j_gene: TRBJ1-5; CDR3aa: CASSLQGEGQPQHF
v_gene: TRBV6-5; abundance: -; j_gene: TRBJ1-5; CDR3aa: CASSHSRVDQPQHF
v_gene: TRBV24-1; abundance: -; j_gene: TRBJ1-1; CDR3aa: CATSAYLGGLAEAFF
v_gene: TRBV14; abundance: large; j_gene: TRBJ1-2; CDR3aa: CASSLHRTDYGYTF
v_gene: TRBV7-9; abundance: -; j_gene: TRBJ2-6; CDR3aa: CASSYKTVPTF
v_gene: TRBV18; abundance: -; j_gene: TRBJ2-7; CDR3aa: CASSPLNRDQLLDEQYF